The clone carrying this T cell receptor (beta chain) was recorded many times. Its specificity is not known. Indicated time point: newly diagnosed GD, antithyroid drugs for less than 3 months. From PBMCs, RNA was extracted and then used to make the TCR library. The data were obtained in a study of regulatory T cells in long-lasting Graves disease. Study-level information: For under 3 months, newly diagnosed Graves' patients had been taking antithyroid drugs.

Study results and limitations: Persistent patients had more shared public clonotypes (around 2,800) than new patients (about 1,000). Persistent Graves' patients showed a TCR diversity that was lower than that of newly diagnosed ones. When disease was persistent, TRBV28, TRBJ1-2 and TRBJ2-5 were the favored segments.

Construction of the TCR beta libraries employed iRepertoire HTBI primers in conjunction with Arm-PCR of CDR3 regions. From the multiplex PCR reads, TCRdb called clonotypes with MiXCR, one entry per CDR3 protein. Of approximately 230,000 distinct CDR3 sequences listed, around 18% are singletons. V was trimmed by 6 bases and J by 4 bases, leaving 17 bases between them. CDR3 length equals 14 residues. CDR1 and CDR2 (germline): SGHRS, YFSETQ. The chain has TRBV5-1 and TRBJ2-7, with D possibly being TRBD1 or TRBD2 (5 bases each). This TCR was sampled from a female donor with Graves disease. The sequencing here drew on peripheral blood mononuclear cells (PBMCs), taken at new diagnosis, from a patient treated with antithyroid drugs. CDR3 DNA: TGCGCCAGCAACCGATATGGGGGAATGTACGAGCAGTACTTC. This gives the protein CASNRYGGMYEQYF.